This TCR beta chain stems from a study of T-cell reconstitution after alpha-beta-depleted transplantation in children. Unique molecular identifiers were incorporated during preparation of the TCRbeta library. MiXCR, applied by TCRdb to the PCR reads, yields one record per CDR3 protein. This table holds 580,000 or so distinct CDR3 sequences, 23% found once. This CDR3 region has 15 residues. CDR1 and CDR2 (germline): MGHDK, SYGVNS. V dropped 10 bases and J dropped 4; count of bases not matched to a gene: 12. Regarding this clonotype: Its target is unknown.

Study-wide results and limits: Diversity and T-cell counts at one year after transplant derived mostly from new T cells. High day-60 TCRbeta diversity in some patients came from surviving recipient T cells and thymic progenitors.

The sequencing here drew on PBMCs, mostly from graft donor cells, taken 360 days after TCRalphabeta/CD19-depleted stem cell transplant. This chain joins TRBV25-1 and TRBJ1-4; 7 bases are a match to TRBD1. The receptor was derived from a boy under two years old who had a stem cell transplant for acute myeloid leukemia, so the T cells may come from the graft donor. The CDR3 reads CATRGNRGHNEKLFF. As DNA, the CDR3 is TGTGCCACAAGGGGGAACAGGGGCCATAATGAAAAACTGTTTTTT.